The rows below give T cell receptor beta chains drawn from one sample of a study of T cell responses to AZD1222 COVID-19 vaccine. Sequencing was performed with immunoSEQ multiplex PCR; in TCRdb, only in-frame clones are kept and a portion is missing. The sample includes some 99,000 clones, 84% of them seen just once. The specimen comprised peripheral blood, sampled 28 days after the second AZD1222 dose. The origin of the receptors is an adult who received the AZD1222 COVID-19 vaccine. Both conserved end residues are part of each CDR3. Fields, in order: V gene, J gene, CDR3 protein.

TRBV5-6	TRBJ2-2	CASSFNSYTGELFF
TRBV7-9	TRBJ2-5	CASSLDGDRRETQYF
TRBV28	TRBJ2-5	CASSLHLGGGAETQYF
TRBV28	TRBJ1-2	CASSFPRGQGVNYGYTF
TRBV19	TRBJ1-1	CASSVARGVNTEAFF
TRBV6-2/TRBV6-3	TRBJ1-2	CASSQTYYGYTF
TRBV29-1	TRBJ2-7	CSAGDRVYEQYF
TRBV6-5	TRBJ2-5	CASSYSDSRETQYF
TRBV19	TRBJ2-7	CASSPDRTPYEQYF
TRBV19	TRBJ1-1	CASSRLGMDRHTEAFF
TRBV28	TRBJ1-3	CASSGQPFSGNTIYF
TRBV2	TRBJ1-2	CASSAGTGYGGYTF
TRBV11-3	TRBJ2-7	CASSSRVEQYF
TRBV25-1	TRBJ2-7	CASGTGGSYEQYF
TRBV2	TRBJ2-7	CASRGDFYEQYF
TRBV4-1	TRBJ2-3	CASSHTTGGADTQYF
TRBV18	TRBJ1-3	CASSPDSGNTIYF
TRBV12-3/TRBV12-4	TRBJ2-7	CASSTSGSYEQYF
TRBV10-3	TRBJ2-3	CAISESFGDIPRPRAGTQYF
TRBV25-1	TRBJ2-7	CASSEDPEYEQYF
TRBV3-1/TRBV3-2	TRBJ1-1	CASSHLKSTNGEAFF
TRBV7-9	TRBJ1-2	CASSGRSVLYGYTF
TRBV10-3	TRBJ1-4	CAIRPGQGAATNEKLFF
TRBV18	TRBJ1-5	CASSEGFGNQPQHF
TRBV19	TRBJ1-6	CASRRQSSYNSPLHF
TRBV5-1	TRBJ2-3	CATTEGGADTQYF
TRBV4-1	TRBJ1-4	CASSRTGVTNEKLFF
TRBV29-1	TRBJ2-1	CSAGSLGSYEQFF
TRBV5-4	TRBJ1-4	CASSLGPGSAANEKLFF
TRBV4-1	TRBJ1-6	CASSQLINSPLHF
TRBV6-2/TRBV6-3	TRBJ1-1	CASSYYRDAAFF
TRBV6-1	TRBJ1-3	CASSEKMSGYSGTAGNTIYF
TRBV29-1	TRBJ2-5	CSVATGRMETQYF
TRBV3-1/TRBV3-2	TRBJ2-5	CASSPPGLSRETQYF
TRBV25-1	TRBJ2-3	CATRDIGTQYF
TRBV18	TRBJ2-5	CASSTGHQETQYF
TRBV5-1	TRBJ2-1	CASSLGAGVDNEQFF
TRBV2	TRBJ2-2	CASRRVGLAGPANTGELFF
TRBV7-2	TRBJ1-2	CASSLARQYGYTF
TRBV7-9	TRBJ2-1	CASSPQDGRSYNEQFF